These 10 T cell receptor beta chains originate from one sample sequenced in a study of T cells in Graves' hyperthyroidism and ophthalmopathy. From RNA transcripts, TCR beta CDR3 regions were amplified. HTBI primers were the set used in a first-round RT-PCR of the TCR CDR3. Via MiXCR, TCRdb re-called the multiplex PCR reads, giving one row per CDR3 protein. Of about 600,000 distinct CDR3 sequences listed, roughly 15% were seen once; the top ten hold roughly 3.3%. What was sequenced was blood. Receptors were obtained from a woman aged 40-49 years with Graves' ophthalmopathy.

The chain combines TRBV7-9 with TRBJ1-2; no reliable D call. The CDR3 contains 14 residues. V lost 2 bases, J lost 0 bases, and 7 bases lay in between. Germline values: CDR1 SEHNR, CDR2 FQNEAQ (reference sequence). The CDR3 sequence: CASSLLGSNYGYTF. The CDR3 bases are TGTGCCAGCAGCTTACTAGGGTCTAACTATGGCTACACCTTC.

Ten or more counts support this clonotype. CDR3 in DNA: TGTGCCAGCAGCATGCAGAACGAGCAGTACTTC. Encoded protein: CASSMQNEQYF. This chain uses TRBV11-2 with TRBJ2-7; D uncertain. The CDR3 length is 11 residues. Trimming took off 5 bases at V and 5 bases at J, with 7 bases between the two ends. Germline assignment: CDR1 SGHAT and CDR2 FQNNGV.

With respect to this clonotype: The junction does not match germline at one end; this may be a read error. V and J are TRBV29-1 and TRBJ2-2; 8 nucleotides line up with TRBD1. In germline, CDR1 is SQVTM, CDR2 ANQGSEA. CDR3 length: 10 residues. CDR3 residues: CSPSMTGVLF. The CDR3, as DNA: TGCAGCCCATCAATGACAGGGGTCCTTTTT.

This clonotype occurred once. The V call is TRBV6-5, the J call TRBJ2-7; 7 bases are shared with TRBD2. V lost 2 bases, J lost 0 bases, and 4 bases stayed unmatched. Germline V CDR1 and CDR2: MNHEY, SVGAGI. The CDR3 runs to 15 residues. CDR3 in amino acids: CASSYEAGISYEQYF. The CDR3, as DNA: TGTGCCAGCAGTTACGAAGCGGGGATCTCCTACGAGCAGTACTTC.

This clonotype was seen just once. This chain connects TRBV4-2 to TRBJ1-5; D is ambiguous. Germline V gene lookup returns CDR1 LGHNA and CDR2 YNFKEQ. V lost 3 bases and J 0 bases, leaving 15 bases between the germline ends. The CDR3 is 17 residues long. The CDR3 DNA is TGTGCCAGCAGCCACCTGGTTGTCGGGGATAGCAATCAGCCCCAGCATTTT. Encoded protein: CASSHLVVGDSNQPQHF.

Points on this clonotype: A much larger clone is a single base away; this may be a read error. The V gene is TRBV28, the J gene TRBJ2-5; D is perhaps TRBD1 (5 bases). V was cut by 5 bases and J by 4 bases, with 14 bases left in between. The CDR3 runs to 14 residues. Germline loops: CDR1 MDHEN, CDR2 SYDVKM. CDR3 sequence: CASSLQGGVETQYF. CDR3 coding DNA: TGTGCCAGCAGTCTTCAGGGTGGGGTAGAGACCCAGTACTTC.

This clonotype occurred many times. The chain has TRBV27 and TRBJ2-1, with a possible D match to TRBD2 (5 bases). Germline-derived CDR1 and CDR2 are MNHEY and SMNVEV (reference sequence). CDR3 length equals 15 residues. Trimming cost V 5 bases and J 0 bases, with 11 bases left between them. The CDR3 DNA reads as TGTGCCAGCAGTCCAGGACTTGACTCCTACAATGAGCAGTTCTTC. It codes for CASSPGLDSYNEQFF.

This clonotype was observed a handful of times. The chain employs TRBV11-2 and TRBJ2-5; D gene ambiguous. The CDR3 is 15 residues long. V was trimmed by 2 bases and J by 2 bases, leaving 12 bases between them. CDR1 is SGHAT, CDR2 FQNNGV, per germline. This chain's CDR3 is CASSLNIGRQETQYF. As DNA, the CDR3 is TGTGCCAGCAGCTTAAATATTGGAAGGCAAGAGACCCAGTACTTC.

The gene calls are TRBV29-1 and TRBJ2-3; 8 nucleotides align to TRBD2. This CDR3 has 15 amino acids. Germline CDR1 SQVTM, CDR2 ANQGSEA. V shed 7 bases and J 2 bases; nucleotides not matched to a gene: 11. The CDR3 spells CSARGGFLFTDTQYF. For the CDR3, the DNA is TGCAGCGCCCGGGGGGGCTTCCTATTCACAGATACGCAGTATTTT.

This clonotype was counted many times. V usage is TRBV20-1 and J usage is TRBJ2-3; 10 bases map to TRBD2. The CDR3 spans 15 residues. The V and J ends lost 4 bases and 3 bases, in that order; junction bases with no gene match: 7. Germline V CDR1 and CDR2: DFQATT, SNEGSKA (reference sequence). CDR3 nucleotide sequence: TGCAGTGCTACCCCCTCTAGCGGGGGAACAGATACGCAGTATTTT. The encoded protein is CSATPSSGGTDTQYF.